These 31 T cell receptor beta chains originate from one sample sequenced in a study of blood T cells in healthy people across ages (dated by TCRdb to about 2015). The library was made by 5' RACE. TCRdb records Illumina HiSeq 2500 as the sequencer. A second roughly 6 to 12 cycle PCR used a sample-barcoded 5' primer and a J-beta primer mix. TCRdb ran its own pipeline on the public reads, namely fastp trimming at Q25 and MiXCR clone calling, and kept in-frame beta chains. Every CDR3 protein is listed once, alongside the most common genes and DNA of its rows. The sample table holds about 650,000 distinct CDR3 sequences, of which about 30% were seen once. The ten biggest clones cover just over 15% of the sample. Sequenced: blood. These receptors all stem from a woman of 80 years or more in good health. Donor details come from another sample of the same person, matched by shared clones.

This clonotype was detected ten times or more. This chain links TRBV20-1 with TRBJ2-7, with 9 bases that match TRBD1. After removal of 5 bases from V and 4 bases from J, the junction contained 3 bases not matched to a gene. The germline gives CDR1 DFQATT, CDR2 SNEGSKA (reference sequence). The CDR3 loop spans 12 amino acids. The chain's CDR3 is CSAEGQGYEQYF. In nucleotides, the CDR3 is TGCAGTGCTGAGGGACAGGGTTACGAGCAGTACTTC.

This chain joins TRBV29-1 and TRBJ2-7; weak D call: TRBD1 (6 bases). The J call is in doubt because the DNA end fits TRBJ2-5 better. Looked up from germline, CDR1 is SQVTM and CDR2 is ANQGSEA. The CDR3 loop spans 14 amino acids. CDR3 in DNA: TGCAGCGTTTATCAGGGGTCTAGGGGAGAGACCCAGTACTTC. It yields the protein CSVYQGSRGETQYF.

The chain links TRBV5-1 to TRBJ1-2, with D hard to call. The CDR3 length is 13 residues. Germline CDR1 reads SGHRS; CDR2 reads YFSETQ. V was cut by 3 bases and J by 5 bases, with 11 bases left in between. The CDR3 DNA reads TGCGCCAGCAGCTCCGACCGATCTTATGGCTACACCTTC. Translation gives CASSSDRSYGYTF.

Comments on this clonotype: A much larger clone lies a single base off, so this may be a read error. This chain links TRBV12-3 or TRBV12-4 with TRBJ1-1; D is ambiguous. The CDR3 covers 15 residues. Between the trimmed V and J ends, which lost 2 bases and 0 bases, there was a span of 10 bases. The DNA for the CDR3 is TGTGCCAGCAGTTTAACGGCGGGTGTGAACACTGAAGCTTTCTTT. Amino acid sequence: CASSLTAGVNTEAFF.

This clonotype was observed many times. J is TRBJ1-5 and V is TRBV30, with a weak D call TRBD1 (5 bases). Trimming pared 5 bases from V and 3 bases from J, leaving 17 bases between. Germline CDR1 and CDR2: GTSNPN and SVGIG (reference sequence). The CDR3 runs to 15 residues. The DNA for the CDR3 is TGTGCCTGGGGGACTTCAGGACTGGTCAATCAGCCCCAGCATTTT. Amino acids: CAWGTSGLVNQPQHF.

In its sample, this clonotype was seen many times. CDR3 in amino acids: CASSSSGDYNEQFF. The CDR3 DNA reads TGTGCCAGCAGCTCCTCAGGGGACTACAATGAGCAGTTCTTC. The gene calls are TRBV27 and TRBJ2-1, with D possibly being TRBD1 (6 bases). V was trimmed by 6 bases and J by 3 bases, leaving 12 bases between them. The germline V gene encodes CDR1 MNHEY and CDR2 SMNVEV (reference sequence). This CDR3 has 14 residues.

The chain has TRBV7-2 and TRBJ2-1, with 12 bases fitting TRBD2. CDR3 length: 17 amino acids. Germline V gives CDR1 SGHTA, CDR2 FQGNSA. J was trimmed by 6 bases and V by 3 bases; bases with no gene match: 9. CDR3 DNA: TGTGCCAGCAGCTTCGGACCTCTAGCGGGAGGGGGCAATGAGCAGTTCTTC. Translation gives CASSFGPLAGGGNEQFF. Based on the CDR3 plus reference TRBV7-2 and TRBJ2-1, the full variable domain is GAGVSQSPSNKVTEKGKDVELRCDPISGHTALYWYRQSLGQGLEFLIYFQGNSAPDKSGLPSDRFSAERTGGSVSTLTIQRTQQEDSAVYLCASSFGPLAGGGNEQFFGPGTRLTVL.

This clonotype was picked up many times. V usage is TRBV6-2 or TRBV6-3 and J usage is TRBJ2-1; 10 bases match TRBD2. The CDR3 spans 15 residues. J lost 6 bases, V lost 2 bases, and 4 bases had no gene match. The germline gives CDR1 MNHEY, CDR2 SVGEGT. In DNA, the CDR3 is TGTGCCAGCAGTTACGAGCGGGGGGGCCTCAATGAGCAGTTCTTC. Protein product: CASSYERGGLNEQFF.

This clonotype turned up a few times. The chain joins TRBV20-1 to TRBJ2-7; D perhaps matches TRBD2 (7 bases). Germline V CDR1 and CDR2: DFQATT, SNEGSKA (reference sequence). V was cut by 7 bases and J by 3 bases, with 13 bases left in between. CDR3 size: 12 residues. The CDR3 DNA follows: TGCAGTGGGGAGGGGGTCCGCTACGAGCAGTACTTC. Its protein product is CSGEGVRYEQYF.

This clonotype was observed a few times. The rearrangement links TRBV6-1 to TRBJ2-1; 7 nucleotides line up with TRBD1. Germline assignment: CDR1 MNHNS and CDR2 SASEGT. The length of the CDR3 is 15 residues. V shed 0 bases, J shed 6 bases, and the junction held 5 bases outside the gene matches. In DNA, the CDR3 is TGTGCCAGCAGTGAAGCCGAACAGGGGCCCAATGAGCAGTTCTTC. Protein: CASSEAEQGPNEQFF.

This clonotype showed up just a few times. The rearrangement links TRBV3-1 to TRBJ1-1; D is unclear. Trimming removed 6 bases at V and 11 bases at J, with 13 bases between. Looked up from germline, CDR1 is LGHDT and CDR2 is YNNKEL (reference sequence). The CDR3 runs to 11 residues. In DNA, the CDR3 is TGTGCCAGCAGTCAGGAGGGATACGCTTTCTTT. Its translation is CASSQEGYAFF.

The V and J genes are TRBV7-2 and TRBJ2-7; D is undetermined. The CDR3 covers 14 residues. Trimming took off 1 base at V and 2 bases at J, with 9 bases between the two ends. Germline CDR1 SGHTA, CDR2 FQGNSA. Here the CDR3 DNA reads TGTGCCAGCAGCTTAGACGGCAGCACCTACGAGCAGTACTTC. It yields the protein CASSLDGSTYEQYF.

This clonotype was observed a handful of times. The chain joins TRBV7-2 to TRBJ1-3; D possibly corresponds to TRBD1 (6 bases). The germline V and J ends were trimmed by 3 bases and 6 bases, with 15 bases remaining between them. This CDR3 contains 15 residues. Germline V gene lookup returns CDR1 SGHTA and CDR2 FQGNSA. CDR3 amino acids: CASSFSGTIENTIYF. DNA for the CDR3: TGTGCCAGCAGCTTCTCCGGGACAATCGAAAACACCATATATTTT.

This clonotype was counted a few times. The chain recombines TRBV5-6 with TRBJ1-1; perhaps TRBD1 as D (6 bases). The CDR3 consists of 15 residues. The V end was cut by 3 bases, the J end by 3 bases, with 15 bases between. Germline V gene lookup returns CDR1 SGHDT and CDR2 YYEEEE. The CDR3, as DNA: TGTGCCAGCAGCTCAAACAGGGAATGGGACACTGAAGCTTTCTTT. Translating it yields CASSSNREWDTEAFF.

At least ten counts were recorded for this clonotype. The chain links TRBV30 to TRBJ1-1; D call uncertain. V was clipped by 0 bases and J by 9 bases, with 14 bases between them. Germline V lookup: CDR1 GTSNPN, CDR2 SVGIG (reference sequence). The CDR3 extends over 13 amino acids. The CDR3 loop is CAWSVRGNEQAFF. The CDR3 coding sequence is TGTGCCTGGAGTGTACGAGGGAACGAACAAGCTTTCTTT.

The rearrangement joins TRBV24-1 to TRBJ2-1; 14 bases are a match to TRBD2. The CDR3 is made up of 16 amino acids. The V gene's germline CDR1 is KGHDR and CDR2 SFDVKD. The J segment lost 6 bases and the V segment lost 5 bases, leaving 5 bases of the junction unmatched. The CDR3: CATSVPGLAGGNEQFF. In DNA, the CDR3 is TGTGCCACCAGTGTCCCAGGACTAGCGGGGGGCAATGAGCAGTTCTTC.

Many counts were recorded for this clonotype. The V and J genes are TRBV24-1 and TRBJ2-1; perhaps TRBD1 as D (6 bases). CDR1 and CDR2 from the germline V gene are KGHDR and SFDVKD. With 5 bases removed from V and 8 bases from J, the gap between germline ends came to 12 bases. The CDR3 has 13 residues. The CDR3 sequence: CATSGPRGHEQFF. DNA of the CDR3: TGTGCCACCAGTGGCCCCAGGGGACATGAGCAGTTCTTC.

The rearrangement uses TRBV7-2 and TRBJ2-5; TRBD2 aligns across 8 bases. The CDR3 is 15 amino acids. Trimming took 3 bases from V and 2 from J; bases not matched to a gene: 5. CDR1 is SGHTA and CDR2 is FQGNSA in the germline V gene. The CDR3: CASSLFSGNQETQYF. CDR3 sequence (DNA): TGTGCCAGCAGCTTGTTTAGCGGGAATCAAGAGACCCAGTACTTC.

The chain has TRBV27 and TRBJ1-5; D unclear. The V gene's germline CDR1 is MNHEY and CDR2 SMNVEV (reference sequence). Between the trimmed V and J ends, which lost 5 bases and 1 base, there was a span of 15 bases. CDR3 length: 16 residues. CDR3 DNA sequence: TGTGCCAGCAGTCCAATAAAAGGGTCGAGCAATCAGCCCCAGCATTTT. Its translation is CASSPIKGSSNQPQHF.

Points on this clonotype: One junction end disagrees with the germline gene, perhaps due to a read error. The rearrangement uses TRBV7-9 and TRBJ1-2; D gene ambiguous. The CDR3 consists of 14 residues. Germline V lookup: CDR1 SEHNR, CDR2 FQNEAQ (reference sequence). The CDR3 loop reads CASSPVVKYYDYTF. The CDR3 DNA follows: TGTGCCAGCAGCCCCGTCGTAAAGTACTATGACTACACCTTC.

This clonotype has at least ten counts. The chain joins TRBV3-1 to TRBJ1-2; D possibly corresponds to TRBD1 (6 bases). Germline-derived CDR1 and CDR2 are LGHDT and YNNKEL (reference sequence). This CDR3 contains 18 residues. The V gene lost 4 bases and the J gene lost 1 base, with 22 bases spanning the gap. The CDR3 nucleotides read TGTGCCAGCAGCCTAAGCCTAAGGACAGCAACTAATAACTATGGCTACACCTTC. Its translation: CASSLSLRTATNNYGYTF.

A note on this clonotype: This sequence may be a read error, since a much larger clone differs from it by one base. CDR3 amino acids: CASSSRQVESTEQYF. For the CDR3, the DNA is TGCGCCAGCAGCTCCAGACAGGTGGAATCAACTGAGCAGTACTTC. V is TRBV5-1 and J is TRBJ2-4, with D maybe TRBD1 (6 bases). CDR3 length equals 15 residues. Trimming pared 3 bases from V and 13 bases from J, leaving 23 bases between. Germline V lookup: CDR1 SGHRS, CDR2 YFSETQ.

A remark on this clonotype: A much larger clone differs by one base, so this may be a read error. The gene calls are TRBV5-1 and TRBJ2-7; tentative D call: TRBD1 (6 bases). This CDR3 region has 15 residues. Germline CDR1 is SGHRS and CDR2 is YFSETQ. The DNA for the CDR3 is TGCGCCAGCAGCTTGGGTAGGGGGATCCCTCTCGAGCAGAACTTC. As protein: CASSLGRGIPLEQNF.

This clonotype was detected many times. The chain recombines TRBV5-6 with TRBJ2-7; 9 nucleotides align to TRBD1. CDR1 is SGHDT and CDR2 is YYEEEE in the germline V gene. The J segment lost 5 bases and the V segment lost 4 bases, leaving 16 bases of the junction unmatched. The CDR3 consists of 17 residues. DNA of the CDR3: TGTGCCAGCAGCCGTTATGCTGGGACAGGGTGGGAGAACGAGCAGTACTTC. It yields the protein CASSRYAGTGWENEQYF.

This chain connects TRBV28 to TRBJ1-5; 9 bases fit TRBD1. J was trimmed by 5 bases and V by 6 bases; bases with no gene match: 2. The CDR3 totals 13 residues. In germline, CDR1 is MDHEN, CDR2 SYDVKM. The CDR3 nucleotides are TGTGCCAGCAGGGGACAGGGCTATCAGCCCCAGCATTTT. Protein sequence: CASRGQGYQPQHF.

This clonotype showed up many times. This rearrangement joins TRBV5-1 to TRBJ2-5; possible D gene TRBD1, 5 bases. Trimming left V 4 bases short and J 0 bases short, with 13 bases between. The CDR3 length is 15 residues. Germline V gene lookup returns CDR1 SGHRS and CDR2 YFSETQ. CDR3: CASSPRQLDQETQYF. DNA for the CDR3: TGCGCCAGCAGCCCTAGACAGTTGGACCAAGAGACCCAGTACTTC.

This chain links TRBV6-5 with TRBJ1-5; 7 bases fit TRBD1. V was clipped by 6 bases and J by 1 base; unmatched bases: 6. Germline V gene sequence: CDR1 MNHEY, CDR2 SVGAGI. The CDR3 contains 15 residues. In nucleotides, the CDR3 is TGTGCCAGCAGCCCCGACAGGGCGAGCAATCAGCCCCAGCATTTT. Its translation is CASSPDRASNQPQHF.

There are many counts of this clonotype. The rearrangement joins TRBV5-1 to TRBJ2-1, with TRBD2 as a possible D gene (6 bases). Trimming removed 0 bases at V and 10 bases at J, with 14 bases between. This CDR3 comprises 14 residues. Germline CDR1 SGHRS, CDR2 YFSETQ. This CDR3 is CASSLGVGGREQFF. The CDR3 bases are TGCGCCAGCAGCTTGGGGGTCGGGGGAAGAGAGCAGTTCTTC.

V is TRBV3-1 and J is TRBJ2-6; D is perhaps TRBD1 (5 bases). V lost 0 bases to trimming and J lost 0 bases, with 15 bases between them. The germline CDR1 and CDR2 sequences are LGHDT and YNNKEL (reference sequence). CDR3 length: 19 residues. The CDR3: CASSQDLSRASSGANVLTF. Written as DNA, the CDR3 is TGTGCCAGCAGCCAAGATTTAAGCAGGGCGAGCTCTGGGGCCAACGTCCTGACTTTC.

V usage is TRBV20-1 and J usage is TRBJ2-1, with D possibly called TRBD1 or TRBD2 (6 bases each). The tail of the sequence fits TRBJ2-7 better, so the J call may be wrong. Germline V gene sequence: CDR1 DFQATT, CDR2 SNEGSKA (reference sequence). This CDR3 has 18 residues. The CDR3 loop is CSARTSYRGVPSYNEQYF. The CDR3 nucleotides are TGCAGTGCTAGAACTTCGTATAGGGGGGTTCCCTCCTACAATGAGCAGTACTTC.

This clonotype was recorded at least ten times. CDR3 nucleotides: TGTGCCAGCAGTTTAAAAGCGGGGGGGGATGAGCAGTTCTTC. It specifies CASSLKAGGDEQFF. V usage is TRBV12-3 or TRBV12-4 and J usage is TRBJ2-1; TRBD2 agrees at 10 bases. Unmatched junction bases numbered 3, after V lost 2 bases and J lost 8 bases. CDR3 size: 14 residues.